This TCR beta chain was identified during a study of T-cell reconstitution after alpha-beta-depleted transplantation in children. Unique molecular identifiers featured in how the TCRbeta library was prepared. TCRdb re-called the PCR reads through MiXCR, storing one row per CDR3 protein. The repertoire has some 500,000 distinct CDR3 sequences, 32% of them found once; the top ten carry 2% to 2.5%. Germline V gene data show CDR1 as SGHTA and CDR2 as FQGNSA. V lost 5 bases, J lost 4 bases, and 17 bases lay in between. The length of the CDR3 is 16 residues. The chain recombines TRBV7-2 with TRBJ2-2; TRBD1 is a possible D gene (7 bases). This TCR was recovered from a human donor who donated a stem cell graft to a child with aplastic anemia. Sequences were derived from PBMCs from the stem cell graft donor, sampled from the stem cell graft. CDR3 nucleotide sequence: TGTGCCAGCAGCCCAAGACAGGGACTGGGCACCGGGGAGCTGTTTTTT. Translating gives CASSPRQGLGTGELFF.